This entry features one TCR beta chain sequence. This clone showed up just a few times. Which antigen it targets is not known. No much larger clonotype is one base removed from it; base qualities were not supplied. Other nucleotide sequences in the sample specify the same CDR3. These data originate in a study of blood T cell repertoires in COVID-19 (TCRdb year 2020). For context, the study as a whole: Collaborator samples came from the United States, Italy and Spain and covered acute and convalescent phases of COVID-19. Where HLA class I and class II types were available, the types were taken from metadata supplied by the sample provider, not from assay-based typing. The repertoires were released in a freely available public database meant as a resource for research on the immune response to SARS-CoV-2. The dataset comprised deeply sampled blood TCRbeta repertoires from subjects exposed to, actively infected with, or recovered from COVID-19. The prospective study material was composed of cDNA or gDNA derived from T cells, B-cell-depleted T cells, or PBMCs. Sample metadata almost always included a de-identified subject ID, COVID-19 status, age in years and sex. The samples were drawn from the first 160 participants of the ongoing ImmuneRACE study and from under 1,500 subjects provided by 6 global collaborators. Findings and caveats that apply to the study as a whole: The quantity of clinical and demographic metadata differed by source and by participant and was supplied without curation.

In the prospective study, participants were roughly 18 to 100 years old, resided in around 25 geographic areas of the United States, and were enrolled through a virtual design. In the prospective study, participants were assigned to cohorts based on the clinical history participants reported in a screening survey and a study questionnaire. Exposed participants had been in contact, within 2 weeks of entering the study, with a person who had a PCR-confirmed or clinician-diagnosed case of COVID-19. Each participant in the prospective study had whole blood, serum and a nasopharyngeal or oropharyngeal swab collected by mobile phlebotomists. Prospective study participants could optionally give additional blood draws and questionnaires over an approximately 2-month period. Prospective study blood samples were shipped either frozen or at room temperature before DNA extraction. Spanning cysteine to phenylalanine, the CDR3 consists of 11 amino acids. The DNA shown is the 33-base CDR3, in frame from base 1. The germline V gene gives CDR1 as MDHEN and CDR2 as SYDVKM. V is cut by 3 bases and J by 5 bases, and the space between the germline ends is 5 bases.

The immunoSEQ Assay, a bias-controlled multiplex PCR, was used to amplify TCRbeta CDR3 regions from genomic DNA. Under the source paper's analysis protocol: The number of nucleated cells in each sample was estimated by amplification of reference gene primers within the assay. Sequence reads were collapsed and filtered to measure the absolute abundance of every unique TCRbeta CDR3 rearrangement. For each sample, productive Simpson clonality was calculated as the square root of Simpson's diversity index across productive rearrangements. TCRdb retrieved this table from immuneACCESS and kept in-frame rearrangements only. Not all clones are present; in checked studies, unresolved V genes account for under half, and no reason is known for the remainder. V and J calls and clone size are given by that table; D and trimming were obtained from the DNA. This sample has 360,000 or so clones in its table, and more than 70% of those were observed once. About 0.94% of the sample lies in the top ten.

The V and J segments used are TRBV28 and TRBJ2-7; the D gene remains uncertain. The sequenced sample was PBMCs or T cells enriched from blood (not recorded which). The TCR sequence derives from a woman aged 25 to 39 who had been exposed to COVID-19. The encoded CDR3 is CASSFRDEQYF. In nucleotides, the sequence is TGTGCCAGCAGTTTTCGGGACGAGCAGTACTTC.